This T cell receptor (beta chain) was identified in a study of early T cells in non-severe SARS-CoV-2 infection. On the study more broadly: Sequenced bulk RNA came from whole blood that was unsorted, and chains were unpaired.

Comment on this clonotype: Its matching antigen is unknown.

Notes on the study in general: Matching with VDJdb favored anti-spike CD8 responses (missing private and CD4 specificities).

CDR1 is KGHSH, CDR2 LQKENI, per germline. The CDR3 is 12 amino acids. The V and J ends lost 0 bases and 10 bases respectively, with 9 bases between them. Individual cDNA molecules each received unique molecular identifiers attached to them. TCRdb reprocessed the 5' RACE reads with MiXCR, giving one entry per CDR3 protein. The sample holds about 61,000 distinct CDR3 sequences, roughly 10% seen once. The receptor was isolated from an adult who was a healthcare worker with PCR-confirmed SARS-CoV-2 infection or an uninfected control (not recorded which). The sequencing sample was made of whole blood. The chain has TRBV18 and TRBJ1-1; D remains ambiguous. Written as DNA, the CDR3 is TGTGCCAGCTCACCACCAGGGCTCGGAGCTTTCTTT. It translates to CASSPPGLGAFF.